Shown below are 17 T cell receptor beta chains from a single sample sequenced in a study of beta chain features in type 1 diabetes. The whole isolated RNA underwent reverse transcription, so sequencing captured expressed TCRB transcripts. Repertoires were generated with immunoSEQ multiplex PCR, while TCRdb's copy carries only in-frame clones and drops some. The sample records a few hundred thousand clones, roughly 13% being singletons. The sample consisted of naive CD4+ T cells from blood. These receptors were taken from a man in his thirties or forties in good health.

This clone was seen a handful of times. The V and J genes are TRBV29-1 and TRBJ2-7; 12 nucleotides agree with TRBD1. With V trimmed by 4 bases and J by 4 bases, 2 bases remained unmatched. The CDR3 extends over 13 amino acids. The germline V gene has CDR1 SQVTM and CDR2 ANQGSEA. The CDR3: CSVGDRGPYEQYF. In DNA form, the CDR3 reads TGCAGCGTTGGGGACAGGGGGCCTTACGAGCAGTACTTC.

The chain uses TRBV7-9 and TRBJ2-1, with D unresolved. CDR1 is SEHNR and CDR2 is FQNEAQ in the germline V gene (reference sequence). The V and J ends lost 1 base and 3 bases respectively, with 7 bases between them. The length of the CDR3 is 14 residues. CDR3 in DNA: TGTGCCAGCAGCTTAGGGGGATTCTACAATGAGCAGTTCTTC. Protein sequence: CASSLGGFYNEQFF.

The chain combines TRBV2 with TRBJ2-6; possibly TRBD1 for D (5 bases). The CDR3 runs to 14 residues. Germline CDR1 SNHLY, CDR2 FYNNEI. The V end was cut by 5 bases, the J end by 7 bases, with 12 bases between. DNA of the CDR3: TGTGCCAGCAGTATTCAGGGTAATGCCAACGTCCTGACTTTC. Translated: CASSIQGNANVLTF. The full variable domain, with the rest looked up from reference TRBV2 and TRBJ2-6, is EPEVTQTPSHQVTQMGQEVILRCVPISNHLYFYWYRQILGQKVEFLVSFYNNEISEKSEIFDDQFSVERPDGSNFTLKIRSTKLEDSAMYFCASSIQGNANVLTFGAGSRLTVL.

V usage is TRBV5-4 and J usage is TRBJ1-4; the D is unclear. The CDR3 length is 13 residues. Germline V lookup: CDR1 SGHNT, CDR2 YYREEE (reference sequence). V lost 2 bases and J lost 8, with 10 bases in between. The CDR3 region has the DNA TGTGCCAGCAGCTTTAATGGCGAGGAAAAACTGTTTTTT. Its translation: CASSFNGEEKLFF.

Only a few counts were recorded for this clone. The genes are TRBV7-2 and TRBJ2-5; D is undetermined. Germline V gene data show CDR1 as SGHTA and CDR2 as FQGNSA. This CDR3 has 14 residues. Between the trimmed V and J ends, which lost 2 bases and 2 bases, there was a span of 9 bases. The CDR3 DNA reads TGTGCCAGCAGCTTAATTCTTATACAAGAGACCCAGTACTTC. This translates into CASSLILIQETQYF.

CDR3 protein: CASSLGATGGNEKLFF. The CDR3 nucleotides read TGTGCCAGCAGCTTGGGAGCCACAGGGGGTAATGAAAAACTGTTTTTT. The V call is TRBV7-3, the J call TRBJ1-4, with 8 nucleotides matching TRBD1. Germline CDR1 and CDR2: SGHTA and FQGTGA. Trimming at V came to 3 bases and at J to 4 bases, leaving 7 bases not matched to a gene. This CDR3 contains 16 residues.

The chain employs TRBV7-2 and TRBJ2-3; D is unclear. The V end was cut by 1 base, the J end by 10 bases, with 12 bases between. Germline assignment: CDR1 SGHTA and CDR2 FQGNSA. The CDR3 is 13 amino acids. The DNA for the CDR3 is TGTGCCAGCAGCTTAGTATTTGGAAATTCGCAGTATTTT. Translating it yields CASSLVFGNSQYF.

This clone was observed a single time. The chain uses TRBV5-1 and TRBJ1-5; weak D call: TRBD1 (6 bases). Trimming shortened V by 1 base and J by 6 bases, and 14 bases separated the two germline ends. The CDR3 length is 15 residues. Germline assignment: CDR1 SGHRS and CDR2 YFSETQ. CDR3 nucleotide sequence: TGCGCCAGCAGCTTGTTCGGTGACAGGAGTCAGCCCCAGCATTTT. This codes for CASSLFGDRSQPQHF.

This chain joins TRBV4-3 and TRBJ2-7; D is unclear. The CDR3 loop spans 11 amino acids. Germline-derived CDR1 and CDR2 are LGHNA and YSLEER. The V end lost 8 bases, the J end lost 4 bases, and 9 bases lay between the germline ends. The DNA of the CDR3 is TGCGCCAGCCCGACCTCTTACGAGCAGTACGTC. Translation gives CASPTSYEQYV.

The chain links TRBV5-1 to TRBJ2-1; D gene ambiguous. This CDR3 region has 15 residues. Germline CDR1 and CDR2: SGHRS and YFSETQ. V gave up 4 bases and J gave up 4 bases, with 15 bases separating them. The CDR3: CASSQDVTSYNEQFF. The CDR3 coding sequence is TGCGCCAGCAGCCAGGACGTCACCTCTTACAATGAGCAGTTCTTC.

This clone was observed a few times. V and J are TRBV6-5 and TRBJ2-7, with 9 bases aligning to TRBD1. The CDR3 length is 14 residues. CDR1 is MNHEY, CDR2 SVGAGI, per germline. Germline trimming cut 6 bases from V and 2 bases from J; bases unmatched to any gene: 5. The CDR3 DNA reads TGTGCCAGCAGGCCCGGGACAGGGCCCTACGAGCAGTACTTC. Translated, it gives CASRPGTGPYEQYF.

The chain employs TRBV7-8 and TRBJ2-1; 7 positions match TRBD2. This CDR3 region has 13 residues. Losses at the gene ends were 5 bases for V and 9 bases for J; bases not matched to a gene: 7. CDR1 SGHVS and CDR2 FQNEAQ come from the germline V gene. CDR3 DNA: TGTGCCAGCAGCCGGACTAGGGAGACTGAGCAGTTCTTC. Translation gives CASSRTRETEQFF. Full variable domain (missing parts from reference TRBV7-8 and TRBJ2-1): GAGVSQSPRYKVAKRGQDVALRCDPISGHVSLFWYQQALGQGPEFLTYFQNEAQLDKSGLPSDRFFAERPEGSVSTLKIQRTQQEDSAVYLCASSRTRETEQFFGPGTRLTVL.

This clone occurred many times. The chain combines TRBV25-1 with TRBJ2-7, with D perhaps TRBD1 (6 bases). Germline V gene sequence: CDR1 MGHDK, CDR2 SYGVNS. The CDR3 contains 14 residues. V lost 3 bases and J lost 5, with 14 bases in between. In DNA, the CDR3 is TGTGCCAGCAGTGAGTGGACAGAGGGCCACGAGCAGTACTTC. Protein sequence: CASSEWTEGHEQYF.

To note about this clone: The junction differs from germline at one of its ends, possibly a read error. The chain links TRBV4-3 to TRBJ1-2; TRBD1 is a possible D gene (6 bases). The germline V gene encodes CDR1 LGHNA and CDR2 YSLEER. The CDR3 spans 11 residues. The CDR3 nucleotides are TGCGCCAGCAGCCAAGAGGGACATCTTTCCTTC. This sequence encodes CASSQEGHLSF.

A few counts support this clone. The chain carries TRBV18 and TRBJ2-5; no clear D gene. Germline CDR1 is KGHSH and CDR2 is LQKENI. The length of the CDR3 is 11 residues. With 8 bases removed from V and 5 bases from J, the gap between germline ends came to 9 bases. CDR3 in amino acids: CASTTSETQYF. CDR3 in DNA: TGTGCCAGCACAACATCGGAGACCCAGTACTTC.

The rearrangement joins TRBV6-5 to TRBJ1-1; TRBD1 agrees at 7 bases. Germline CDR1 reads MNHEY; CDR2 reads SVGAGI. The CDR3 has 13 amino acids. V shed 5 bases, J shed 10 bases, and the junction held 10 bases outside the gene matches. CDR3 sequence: CASSLTKDRLAFF. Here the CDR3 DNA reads TGTGCCAGCAGTCTTACTAAGGACAGGCTAGCTTTCTTT.

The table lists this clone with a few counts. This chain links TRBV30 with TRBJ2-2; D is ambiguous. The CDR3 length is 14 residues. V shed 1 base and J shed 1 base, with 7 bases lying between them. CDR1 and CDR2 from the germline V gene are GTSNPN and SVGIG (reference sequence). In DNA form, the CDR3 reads TGTGCCTGGAGTGCGACCATGAACACCGGGGAGCTGTTTTTT. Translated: CAWSATMNTGELFF.